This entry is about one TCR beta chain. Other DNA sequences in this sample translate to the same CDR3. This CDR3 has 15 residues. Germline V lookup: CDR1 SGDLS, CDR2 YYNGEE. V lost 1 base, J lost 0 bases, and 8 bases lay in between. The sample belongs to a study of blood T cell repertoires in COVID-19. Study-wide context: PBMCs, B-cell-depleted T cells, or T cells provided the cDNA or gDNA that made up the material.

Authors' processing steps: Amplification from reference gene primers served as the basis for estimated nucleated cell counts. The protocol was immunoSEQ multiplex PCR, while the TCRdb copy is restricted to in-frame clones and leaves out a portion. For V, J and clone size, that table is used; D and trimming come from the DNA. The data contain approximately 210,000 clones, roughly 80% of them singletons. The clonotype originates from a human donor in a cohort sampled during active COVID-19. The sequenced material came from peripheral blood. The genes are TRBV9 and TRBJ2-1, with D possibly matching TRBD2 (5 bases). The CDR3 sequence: CASSVKRSSYNEQFF. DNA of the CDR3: TGTGCCAGCAGCGTAAAGCGGAGCTCCTACAATGAGCAGTTCTTC.